This is a list of T cell receptor beta chains from one sample in a study of spatial heterogeneity in lung cancer. TCRdb analysed the 5' RACE reads with MiXCR anew, one entry per CDR3 protein. The data show about 26,000 distinct CDR3 sequences, more than 10% seen once. The sequences come from PBMCs, collected at surgery. These receptors were obtained from a female donor with early-stage non-small cell lung cancer. CDR3s include the opening cysteine and the closing phenylalanine or tryptophan. The D gene is left open where the match is weak. The size of a clone is reported for some rows only, either as once, few or many, or as a class for expanded clones.

J: TRBJ2-3
length: 13
V: TRBV3-1
D: NA
size: many
CDR3: CASSQVLSDTQYF
DNA: TGTGCCAGCAGCCAAGTACTCTCAGATACGCAGTATTTT

J: TRBJ2-7
length: 13
V: TRBV30
D: NA
size: many
CDR3: CAWTEGGGYEQYF
DNA: TGTGCCTGGACCGAGGGAGGAGGTTACGAGCAGTACTTC

J: TRBJ2-2
length: 14
V: TRBV20-1
D: NA
size: many
CDR3: CSAFPPPQAGELFF
DNA: TGCAGTGCATTCCCTCCCCCGCAGGCCGGGGAGCTGTTTTTT

J: TRBJ1-2
length: 12
V: TRBV28
D: NA
size: NA
CDR3: CASSFGQNGYTF
DNA: TGTGCCAGCAGTTTCGGGCAGAATGGCTACACCTTC

J: TRBJ2-7
length: 14
V: TRBV12-3/TRBV12-4
D: NA
size: few
CDR3: CASTHGGYLYEQYF
DNA: TGTGCCAGCACCCATGGGGGGTACCTCTACGAGCAGTACTTC

J: TRBJ1-5
length: 13
V: TRBV15
D: NA
size: many
CDR3: CATSSDPNQPQHF
DNA: TGTGCCACCAGCAGCGACCCTAATCAGCCCCAGCATTTT

J: TRBJ2-5
length: 15
V: TRBV7-9
D: NA
size: NA
CDR3: CASSGRDKYQETQYF
DNA: TGTGCCAGCAGCGGCAGGGACAAGTACCAAGAGACCCAGTACTTC

J: TRBJ1-1
length: 13
V: TRBV5-5
D: NA
size: many
CDR3: CASSLNSGGEAFF
DNA: TGTGCCAGCAGCTTGAATTCGGGCGGGGAAGCTTTCTTT

J: TRBJ1-2
length: 16
V: TRBV3-1
D: TRBD1
size: many
CDR3: CASSQGRQGRSYGYTF
DNA: TGTGCCAGCAGCCAAGGCCGACAGGGTCGGAGCTATGGCTACACCTTC

J: TRBJ2-3
length: 16
V: TRBV7-2
D: TRBD2
size: many
CDR3: CASTISAGTSTDTQYF
DNA: TGTGCCAGCACCATCTCAGCGGGGACTAGCACAGATACGCAGTATTTT

J: TRBJ2-4
length: 15
V: TRBV28
D: NA
size: many
CDR3: CASSLDEQSYRERYF
DNA: TGTGCCAGCAGTTTAGACGAACAGAGTTACAGGGAACGGTACTTC

J: TRBJ1-1
length: 14
V: TRBV27
D: TRBD1
size: many
CDR3: CASSSRQGNTEAFF
DNA: TGTGCCAGCAGTTCAAGACAGGGTAACACTGAAGCTTTCTTT

J: TRBJ1-1
length: 14
V: TRBV11-3
D: NA
size: many
CDR3: CASSLSGENTEAFF
DNA: TGTGCCAGCAGCTTATCAGGGGAAAACACTGAAGCTTTCTTT

J: TRBJ2-5
length: 13
V: TRBV18
D: NA
size: many
CDR3: CASSPIWGETQYF
DNA: TGTGCCAGCTCGCCAATCTGGGGGGAGACCCAGTACTTC

J: TRBJ2-7
length: 14
V: TRBV6-1
D: NA
size: many
CDR3: CASSPTSRDYEQYF
DNA: TGTGCCAGCAGTCCAACTAGCCGGGATTACGAGCAGTACTTC

J: TRBJ2-2
length: 15
V: TRBV14
D: TRBD1
size: many
CDR3: CASSPSGTDAGELFF
DNA: TGTGCCAGCAGCCCTTCCGGGACAGATGCCGGGGAGCTGTTTTTT

J: TRBJ2-5
length: 13
V: TRBV7-3
D: NA
size: many
CDR3: CASSPGGSETQYF
DNA: TGTGCCAGCAGTCCAGGCGGCAGCGAGACCCAGTACTTC

J: TRBJ2-1
length: 18
V: TRBV7-3
D: NA
size: NA
CDR3: CASSLTPLGAGIYNEQFF
DNA: TGTGCCAGCAGCTTAACTCCCTTGGGGGCGGGAATCTACAATGAGCAGTTCTTC

J: TRBJ2-7
length: 13
V: TRBV11-2
D: NA
size: NA
CDR3: CASSLVYSYEQYF
DNA: TGTGCCAGCAGCTTAGTCTACTCCTACGAGCAGTACTTC

J: TRBJ2-7
length: 14
V: TRBV28
D: NA
size: many
CDR3: CASSEPGQIYEQYF
DNA: TGTGCCAGCAGCGAACCGGGACAAATCTACGAGCAGTACTTC

J: TRBJ2-2
length: 17
V: TRBV9
D: TRBD2
size: NA
CDR3: CASSVAARSSGTGELFF
DNA: TGTGCCAGCAGCGTAGCTGCACGCTCTAGCGGGACCGGGGAGCTGTTTTTT

J: TRBJ2-5
length: 14
V: TRBV10-1
D: NA
size: many
CDR3: CASSESGRVETQYF
DNA: TGCGCCAGCAGTGAGAGCGGCAGGGTGGAGACCCAGTACTTC

J: TRBJ2-3
length: 14
V: TRBV7-2
D: TRBD1
size: many
CDR3: CASSPDRASDTQYF
DNA: TGTGCCAGCAGCCCGGACAGGGCATCAGATACGCAGTATTTT

J: TRBJ2-5
length: 13
V: TRBV6-2/TRBV6-3
D: NA
size: NA
CDR3: CASSYGAQETQYF
DNA: TGTGCCAGCAGTTACGGGGCCCAAGAGACCCAGTACTTC

J: TRBJ2-1
length: 16
V: TRBV6-5
D: NA
size: many
CDR3: CASSSNPGGFYNEQFF
DNA: TGTGCCAGCAGTTCCAACCCGGGGGGCTTCTACAATGAGCAGTTCTTC

J: TRBJ2-2
length: 16
V: TRBV12-5
D: NA
size: NA
CDR3: CASARAAGENTGELFF
DNA: TGTGCTAGTGCCCGAGCGGCAGGGGAGAACACCGGGGAGCTGTTTTTT

J: TRBJ2-1
length: 12
V: TRBV9
D: NA
size: few
CDR3: CASTGAYNEQFF
DNA: TGTGCCAGCACCGGGGCCTACAATGAGCAGTTCTTC

J: TRBJ1-5
length: 16
V: TRBV12-3/TRBV12-4
D: TRBD1
size: few
CDR3: CASSRPGQGPNQPQHF
DNA: TGTGCCAGCAGCCGCCCGGGACAGGGTCCCAATCAGCCCCAGCATTTT

J: TRBJ2-3
length: 15
V: TRBV27
D: NA
size: NA
CDR3: CASSQGRKHSDTQYF
DNA: TGTGCCAGCAGTCAAGGACGGAAGCATTCAGATACGCAGTATTTT

J: TRBJ2-3
length: 16
V: TRBV5-1
D: NA
size: many
CDR3: CASSTPRGEGTDTQYF
DNA: TGCGCCAGCAGCACGCCCCGGGGCGAAGGGACAGATACGCAGTATTTT

J: TRBJ2-2
length: 15
V: TRBV4-3
D: NA
size: NA
CDR3: CASSQSRLGTGELFF
DNA: TGCGCCAGCAGCCAAAGCAGACTAGGGACCGGGGAGCTGTTTTTT

J: TRBJ2-3
length: 13
V: TRBV3-1
D: NA
size: NA
CDR3: CASSNRRTDTQYF
DNA: TGTGCCAGCAGTAACAGACGCACAGATACGCAGTATTTT

J: TRBJ1-1
length: 16
V: TRBV6-6
D: TRBD1
size: many
CDR3: CASSSFLGQGGAEAFF
DNA: TGTGCCAGCAGTTCATTCCTGGGACAGGGAGGAGCGGAAGCTTTCTTT

J: TRBJ2-6
length: 18
V: TRBV28
D: NA
size: many
CDR3: CASSLLGSPHSGANVLTF
DNA: TGTGCCAGCAGTTTATTGGGGTCTCCTCACTCTGGGGCCAACGTCCTGACTTTC